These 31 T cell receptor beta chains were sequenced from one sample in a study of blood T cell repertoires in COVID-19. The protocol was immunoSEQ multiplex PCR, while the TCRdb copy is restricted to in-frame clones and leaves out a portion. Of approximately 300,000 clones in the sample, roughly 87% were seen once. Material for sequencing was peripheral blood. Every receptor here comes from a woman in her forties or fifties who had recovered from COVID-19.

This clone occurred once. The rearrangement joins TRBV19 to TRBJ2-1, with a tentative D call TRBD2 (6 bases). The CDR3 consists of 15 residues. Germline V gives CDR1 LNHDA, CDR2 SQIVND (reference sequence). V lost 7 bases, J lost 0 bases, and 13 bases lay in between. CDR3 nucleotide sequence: TGTGCCAGTAATTCGGACGGGAGCTCCTACAATGAGCAGTTCTTC. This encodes CASNSDGSSYNEQFF.

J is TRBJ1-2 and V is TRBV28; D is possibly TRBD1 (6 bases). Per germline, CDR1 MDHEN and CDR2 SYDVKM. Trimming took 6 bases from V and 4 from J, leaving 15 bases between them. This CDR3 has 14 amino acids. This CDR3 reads CASSPSGVAYGYTF. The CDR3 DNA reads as TGTGCCAGCAGCCCCTCAGGGGTTGCCTATGGCTACACCTTC.

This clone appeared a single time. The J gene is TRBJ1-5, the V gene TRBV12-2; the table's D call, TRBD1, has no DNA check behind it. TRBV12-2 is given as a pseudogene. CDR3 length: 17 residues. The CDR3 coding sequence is TGTGCAAGTCGCTTCAAGGGCAGCAGGGGTAGCAATCAGCCCCAGCATTTT. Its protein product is CASRFKGSRGSNQPQHF.

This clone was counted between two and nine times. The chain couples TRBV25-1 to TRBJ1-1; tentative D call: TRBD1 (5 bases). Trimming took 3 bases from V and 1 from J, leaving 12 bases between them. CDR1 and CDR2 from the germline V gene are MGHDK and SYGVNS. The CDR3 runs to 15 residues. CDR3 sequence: CASSEVGARNTEAFF. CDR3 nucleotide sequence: TGTGCCAGCAGTGAGGTTGGGGCCAGGAACACTGAAGCTTTCTTT. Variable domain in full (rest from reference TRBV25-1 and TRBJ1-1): EADIYQTPRYLVIGTGKKITLECSQTMGHDKMYWYQQDPGMELHLIHYSYGVNSTEKGDLSSESTVSRIRTEHFPLTLESARPSHTSQYLCASSEVGARNTEAFFGQGTRLTVV.

CDR3 nucleotides: TGTGCCTGGGCCCTTCCGTTCCCTAGTCCACGGGGCAATGAGCAGTTCTTC. This encodes CAWALPFPSPRGNEQFF. This chain connects TRBV30 to TRBJ2-1; the D gene is possibly TRBD2 (5 bases). The germline V gene encodes CDR1 GTSNPN and CDR2 SVGIG (reference sequence). There are 17 residues in the CDR3. V lost 5 bases to trimming and J lost 6 bases, with 26 bases between them.

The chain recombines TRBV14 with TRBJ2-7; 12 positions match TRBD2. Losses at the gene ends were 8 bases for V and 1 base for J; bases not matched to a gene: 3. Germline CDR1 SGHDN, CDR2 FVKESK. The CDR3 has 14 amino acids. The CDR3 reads CASRTSGNSYEQYF. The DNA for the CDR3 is TGTGCCAGCCGGACTAGCGGGAATTCCTACGAGCAGTACTTC. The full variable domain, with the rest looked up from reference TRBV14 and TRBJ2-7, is EAGVTQFPSHSVIEKGQTVTLRCDPISGHDNLYWYRRVMGKEIKFLLHFVKESKQDESGMPNNRFLAERTGGTYSTLKVQPAELEDSGVYFCASRTSGNSYEQYFGPGTRLTVT.

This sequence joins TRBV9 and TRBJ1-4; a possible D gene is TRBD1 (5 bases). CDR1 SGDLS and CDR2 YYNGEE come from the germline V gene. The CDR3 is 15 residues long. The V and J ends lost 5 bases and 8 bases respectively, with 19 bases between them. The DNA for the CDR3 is TGTGCCAGCAGTCCACGTGGGGGGGTTGGCGAAAAACTGTTTTTT. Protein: CASSPRGGVGEKLFF.

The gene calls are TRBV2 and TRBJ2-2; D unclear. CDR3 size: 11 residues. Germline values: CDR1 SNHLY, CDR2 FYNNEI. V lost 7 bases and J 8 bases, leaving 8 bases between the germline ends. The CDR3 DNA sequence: TGTGCCAGCAACGAGGCGGGGGAGCTGTTTTTT. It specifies CASNEAGELFF.

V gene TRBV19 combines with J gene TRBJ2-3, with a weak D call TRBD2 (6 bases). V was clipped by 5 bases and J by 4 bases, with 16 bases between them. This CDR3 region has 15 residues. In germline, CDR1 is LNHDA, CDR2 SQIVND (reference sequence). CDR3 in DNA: TGTGCCAGTAGTTTAGGACTATACAATGCAGATACGCAGTATTTT. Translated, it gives CASSLGLYNADTQYF.

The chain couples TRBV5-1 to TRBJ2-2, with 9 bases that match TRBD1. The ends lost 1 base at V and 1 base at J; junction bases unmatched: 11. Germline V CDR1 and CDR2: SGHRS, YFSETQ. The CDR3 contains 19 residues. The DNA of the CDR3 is TGCGCCAGCAGCTTGCGCCCAACGAAGGGACAGGGGAACACCGGGGAGCTGTTTTTT. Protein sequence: CASSLRPTKGQGNTGELFF.

This CDR3 reads CASSASGTLYNEQFF. DNA of the CDR3: TGTGCCAGCAGCGCGTCCGGGACTTTGTACAATGAGCAGTTCTTC. The chain carries TRBV9 and TRBJ2-1; tentative D call: TRBD2 (6 bases). There are 15 residues in the CDR3. CDR1 is SGDLS, CDR2 YYNGEE, per germline. Trimming shortened V by 3 bases and J by 4 bases, and 14 bases separated the two germline ends.

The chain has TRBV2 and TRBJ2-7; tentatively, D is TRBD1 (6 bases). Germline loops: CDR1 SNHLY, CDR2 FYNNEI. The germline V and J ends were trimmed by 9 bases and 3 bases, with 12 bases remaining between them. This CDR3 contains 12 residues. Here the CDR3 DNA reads TGTGCCAGTTCGAGGGGGAACTACGAGCAGTACTTC. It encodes CASSRGNYEQYF.

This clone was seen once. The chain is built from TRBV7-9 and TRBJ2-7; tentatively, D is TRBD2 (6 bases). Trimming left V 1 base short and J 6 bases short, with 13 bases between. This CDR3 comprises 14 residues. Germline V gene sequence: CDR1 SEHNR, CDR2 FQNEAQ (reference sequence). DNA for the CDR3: TGTGCCAGCAGCTTAGGAATTGGCGGGGTCGAGCAGTACTTC. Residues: CASSLGIGGVEQYF.

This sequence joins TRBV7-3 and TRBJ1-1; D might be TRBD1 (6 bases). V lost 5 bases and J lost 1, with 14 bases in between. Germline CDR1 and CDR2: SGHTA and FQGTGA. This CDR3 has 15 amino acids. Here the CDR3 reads CASSQFRTANTEAFF. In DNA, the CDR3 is TGTGCCAGCAGCCAGTTCCGGACAGCGAACACTGAAGCTTTCTTT.

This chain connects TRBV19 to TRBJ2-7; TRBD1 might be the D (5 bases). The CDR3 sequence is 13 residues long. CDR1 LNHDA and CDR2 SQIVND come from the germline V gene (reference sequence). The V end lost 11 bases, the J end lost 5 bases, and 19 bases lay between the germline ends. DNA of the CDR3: TGTGCCTCCCTAGGGCAGGGTCTGAACGAGCAGTACTTC. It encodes CASLGQGLNEQYF.

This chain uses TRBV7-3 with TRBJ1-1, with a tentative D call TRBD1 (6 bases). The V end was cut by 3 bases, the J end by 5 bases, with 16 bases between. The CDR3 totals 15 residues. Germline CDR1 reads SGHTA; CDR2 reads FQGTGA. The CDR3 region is CASSFGPQGSTEAFF. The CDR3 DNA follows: TGTGCCAGCAGCTTCGGGCCACAGGGTTCGACTGAAGCTTTCTTT.

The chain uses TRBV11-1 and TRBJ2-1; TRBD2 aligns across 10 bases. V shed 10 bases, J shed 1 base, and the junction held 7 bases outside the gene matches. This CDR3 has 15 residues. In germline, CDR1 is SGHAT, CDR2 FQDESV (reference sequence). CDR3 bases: TGTGCCACCCAACTAGCGGGGACTTCCTACAATGAGCAGTTCTTC. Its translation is CATQLAGTSYNEQFF.

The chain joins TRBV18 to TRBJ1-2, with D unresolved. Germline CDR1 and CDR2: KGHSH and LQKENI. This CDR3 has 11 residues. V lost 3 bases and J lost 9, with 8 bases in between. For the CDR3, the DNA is TGTGCCAGCTCACCCGGCGGGAGCTACACCTTC. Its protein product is CASSPGGSYTF.

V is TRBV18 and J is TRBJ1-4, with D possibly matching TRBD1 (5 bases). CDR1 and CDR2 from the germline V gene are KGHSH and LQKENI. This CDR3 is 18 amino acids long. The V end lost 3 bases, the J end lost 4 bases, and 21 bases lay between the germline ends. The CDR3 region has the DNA TGTGCCAGCTCACCCAACACAGGTTCCGACTCGGGTAATGAAAAACTGTTTTTT. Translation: CASSPNTGSDSGNEKLFF.

CDR3 protein: CASSPTSGTDTQYF. The CDR3 coding sequence is TGTGCCAGCAGCCCTACTAGCGGCACAGATACGCAGTATTTT. J is TRBJ2-3 and V is TRBV7-3; 7 bases are a match to TRBD2. With 5 bases clipped from V and 1 base from J, the junction kept 3 bases outside the gene matches. The CDR3 covers 14 residues. The germline V gene encodes CDR1 SGHTA and CDR2 FQGTGA.

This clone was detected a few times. The CDR3 protein is CASSLGGLNNSPLHF. CDR3 sequence (DNA): TGTGCCAGCAGCTTAGGTGGACTTAATAATTCACCCCTCCACTTT. The rearrangement joins TRBV11-2 to TRBJ1-6; no clear D. From germline, CDR1 is SGHAT and CDR2 FQNNGV. The CDR3 covers 15 residues. With 1 base removed from V and 5 bases from J, the gap between germline ends came to 9 bases.

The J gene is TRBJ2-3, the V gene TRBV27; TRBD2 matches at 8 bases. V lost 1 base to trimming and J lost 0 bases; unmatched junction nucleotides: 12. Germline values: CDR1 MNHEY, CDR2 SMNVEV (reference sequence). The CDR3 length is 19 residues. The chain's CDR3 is CASSLLTSGGGYSTDTQYF. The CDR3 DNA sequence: TGTGCCAGCAGTTTATTAACTAGCGGAGGGGGTTATAGCACAGATACGCAGTATTTT.

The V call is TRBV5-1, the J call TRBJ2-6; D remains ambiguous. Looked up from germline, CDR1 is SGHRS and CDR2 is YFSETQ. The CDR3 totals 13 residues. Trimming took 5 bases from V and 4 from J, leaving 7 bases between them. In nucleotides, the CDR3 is TGCGCCAGCAGACTGAGCGGGGCCAACGTCCTGACTTTC. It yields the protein CASRLSGANVLTF.

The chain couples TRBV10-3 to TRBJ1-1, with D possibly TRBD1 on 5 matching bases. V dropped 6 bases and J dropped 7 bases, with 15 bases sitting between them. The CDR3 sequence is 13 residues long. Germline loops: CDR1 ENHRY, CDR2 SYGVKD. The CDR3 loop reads CAISGGFQNEAFF. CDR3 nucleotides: TGTGCCATCAGCGGGGGATTCCAAAATGAAGCTTTCTTT.

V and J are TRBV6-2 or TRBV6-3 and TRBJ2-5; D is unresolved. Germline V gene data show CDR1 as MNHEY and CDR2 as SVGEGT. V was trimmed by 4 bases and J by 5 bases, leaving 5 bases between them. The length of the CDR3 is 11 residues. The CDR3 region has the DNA TGTGCCAGCAGTTCTAGGGAGACCCAGTACTTC. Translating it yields CASSSRETQYF.

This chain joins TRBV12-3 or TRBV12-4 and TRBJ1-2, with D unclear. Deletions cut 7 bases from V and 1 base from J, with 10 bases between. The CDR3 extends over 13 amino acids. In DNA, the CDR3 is TGTGCCAGCATTCCGAGAAATAACTATGGCTACACCTTC. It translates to CASIPRNNYGYTF.

CDR3 region: CASSTSTGAVEAFF. The CDR3 DNA is TGCGCCAGCAGCACCTCGACAGGGGCGGTTGAAGCTTTCTTT. The V gene is TRBV5-1, the J gene TRBJ1-1; 8 bases match TRBD1. CDR3 length: 14 amino acids. CDR1 is SGHRS, CDR2 YFSETQ, per germline. The ends lost 4 bases at V and 7 bases at J; junction bases unmatched: 9.

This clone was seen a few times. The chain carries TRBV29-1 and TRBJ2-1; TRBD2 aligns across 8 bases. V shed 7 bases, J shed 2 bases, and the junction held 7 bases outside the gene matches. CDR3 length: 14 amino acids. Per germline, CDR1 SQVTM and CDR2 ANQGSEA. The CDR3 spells CSARLAIPYNEQFF. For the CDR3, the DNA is TGCAGCGCCCGACTAGCGATCCCCTACAATGAGCAGTTCTTC.

CDR3 sequence (DNA): TGTGCCAGCAGCTTAAGGCCGACAGAGACATACCCCCGTAGCACAGATACGCAGTATTTT. Translating gives CASSLRPTETYPRSTDTQYF. The chain is built from TRBV7-3 and TRBJ2-3; D is possibly TRBD1 (5 bases). V gave up 1 base and J gave up 0 bases, with 23 bases separating them. The CDR3 runs to 20 residues. CDR1 is SGHTA and CDR2 is FQGTGA in the germline V gene. Together with reference TRBV7-3 and TRBJ2-3, the CDR3 gives the full variable domain: GAGVSQTPSNKVTEKGKYVELRCDPISGHTALYWYRQSLGQGPEFLIYFQGTGAADDSGLPNDRFFAVRPEGSVSTLKIQRTERGDSAVYLCASSLRPTETYPRSTDTQYFGPGTRLTVL.

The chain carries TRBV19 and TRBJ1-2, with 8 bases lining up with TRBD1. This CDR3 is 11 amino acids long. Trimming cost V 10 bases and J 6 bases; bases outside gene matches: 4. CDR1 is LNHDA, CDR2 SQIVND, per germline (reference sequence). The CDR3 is CATYRGNGYTF. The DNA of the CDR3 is TGTGCCACCTACAGGGGGAATGGCTACACCTTC.

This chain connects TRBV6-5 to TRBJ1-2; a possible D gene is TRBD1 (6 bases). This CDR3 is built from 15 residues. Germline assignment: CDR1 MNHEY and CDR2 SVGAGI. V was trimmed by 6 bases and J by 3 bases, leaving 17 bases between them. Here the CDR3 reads CASSRLGGPHYGYTF. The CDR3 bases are TGTGCCAGCAGCCGGCTCGGGGGGCCACACTATGGCTACACCTTC.